Described below is a single T cell receptor beta chain sequence and its context. What it binds is unknown. Using constant-segment primers, 5'RACE produced TCR alpha and TCR beta cDNA libraries carrying sample barcodes and UMIs. TCRdb analysed the 5' RACE reads with MiXCR anew, one entry per CDR3 protein. The sample holds around 300,000 distinct CDR3 sequences, 13% seen once. The data derive from a study of T-cell memory formation after mild COVID-19. The overall study: Largely donor-specific TCR clusters were found.

The germline V gene has CDR1 SGHRS and CDR2 YFSETQ. J lost 0 bases, V lost 7 bases, and 0 bases had no gene match. The CDR3 is made up of 14 amino acids. Overall study findings and caveats: Contracting CD4+ clones were located mainly in CM and EM, and CD8+ clones in EMRA. A second wave expanding day 15 to 37 was CD4+-biased; contracting clones were balanced.

The sequencing sample was made of PBMCs or a T cell subset sorted from them (not recorded which). J is TRBJ1-4 and V is TRBV5-1; TRBD1 matches at 10 bases. The source of this sequence is a man younger than 35 who had mild COVID-19 (a few samples of this study predate the infection). Cell type and time point are not known. The CDR3 DNA is TGCGCCAGCGGACAGGGGGCAACTAATGAAAAACTGTTTTTT. Translated, it gives CASGQGATNEKLFF.